This TCR beta chain was recorded in a study of blood T cells in healthy people across ages. This CDR3 is built from 15 residues. V lost 3 bases to trimming and J lost 7 bases, with 21 bases between them. Looked up from germline, CDR1 is DFQATT and CDR2 is SNEGSKA (reference sequence). A second roughly 6 to 12 cycle PCR used barcoded and J-beta primers. A tag from a template-switch adaptor with 12 random nucleotides marked each cDNA molecule. TCRdb re-called the 5' RACE reads with MiXCR, one entry per CDR3 protein. There are some 320,000 distinct CDR3 sequences in the sample; less than 30% occur only once, and approximately 29% lies in the top ten. Only a few counts were recorded for this clonotype. Collection of about 9.4 milliliters of peripheral blood was performed for each donor.

This sequence originates from a woman between 65 and 79 years old in good health. The sequencing input was blood. The J gene is TRBJ1-2, the V gene TRBV20-1; TRBD1 might be the D (6 bases). CDR3 sequence reads: CSASMNAGERIGYTF. Written as DNA, the CDR3 is TGCAGTGCTAGTATGAACGCAGGGGAACGTATTGGCTACACCTTC.